Below, one T cell receptor (beta chain) is given with its context. What it recognizes is unknown. Germline CDR1 is LNHNV and CDR2 is YYDKDF (reference sequence). Trimming shortened V by 4 bases and J by 6 bases, and 9 bases separated the two germline ends. The length of the CDR3 is 13 residues. These data belong to a study of early T cells in non-severe SARS-CoV-2 infection. Study-wide results and limits: Comparison of clonotypes with VDJdb favored anti-spike CD8 responses while missing private and CD4 specificities.

The TCR library protocol was used to attach unique molecular identifiers. These identifiers were attached to individual cDNA molecules. From the 5' RACE reads, TCRdb called clonotypes with MiXCR, one entry per CDR3 protein. The sample has roughly 60,000 distinct CDR3 sequences, more than 7.5% seen once. J is TRBJ2-2 and V is TRBV15; TRBD1 might be the D (6 bases). The sequencing sample was made of whole blood. The clonotype was recovered from an adult who was a healthcare worker with PCR-confirmed SARS-CoV-2 infection or an uninfected control (not recorded which). DNA for the CDR3: TGTGCCACCAGCACGCAGGGGCCCGGGGAGCTGTTTTTT. Its translation is CATSTQGPGELFF.